These 27 T cell receptor beta chains share one sample of origin, sequenced in a study of graft-versus-host responses after intestinal transplantation. The repertoire was sequenced with immunoSEQ multiplex PCR; TCRdb's copy has only in-frame clones and lacks some. The table includes under 150,000 clones, around 95% detected once. These receptors have no known antigen. Sequencing used unstimulated CD8+ T cells sorted from spleen or lymph node cells, obtained before intestinal transplant. Receptors were obtained from a human donor who received an intestinal transplant.

As regards this clone: At one end, the junction sequence differs from germline, possibly due to a read error. V gene TRBV7-6 combines with J gene TRBJ2-3; D remains ambiguous. Germline CDR1 is SGHVS and CDR2 is FNYEAQ. This CDR3 comprises 15 residues. The CDR3 reads CATSHLYGGTDTQYF. In DNA form, the CDR3 reads TGCGCCACCTCCCACCTTTATGGGGGCACAGATACGCAGTATTTT.

The chain has TRBV5-1 and TRBJ2-3, with D hard to call. Deletions cut 0 bases from V and 2 bases from J, with 10 bases between. Germline-derived CDR1 and CDR2 are SGHRS and YFSETQ. The CDR3 contains 15 residues. The CDR3, as DNA: TGCGCCAGCAGCTTGGGCTACCCGAACACAGATACGCAGTATTTT. Translation: CASSLGYPNTDTQYF.

In its sample, this clone was seen a few times. The chain has TRBV7-9 and TRBJ1-3; D not resolved. CDR3 length: 14 amino acids. Germline V lookup: CDR1 SEHNR, CDR2 FQNEAQ (reference sequence). The germline V and J ends were trimmed by 1 base and 9 bases, with 13 bases remaining between them. Here the CDR3 reads CASSLGKWVGTIYF. Here the CDR3 DNA reads TGTGCCAGCAGCTTAGGGAAGTGGGTCGGCACCATATATTTT.

The chain couples TRBV4-3 to TRBJ1-1, with D perhaps TRBD1 (5 bases). With 4 bases removed from V and 8 bases from J, the gap between germline ends came to 17 bases. Germline CDR1 and CDR2: LGHNA and YSLEER. The CDR3 extends over 14 amino acids. CDR3: CASSRFEGTSEAFF. CDR3 in DNA: TGCGCCAGCAGCCGGTTTGAAGGGACTTCGGAAGCTTTCTTT.

The chain employs TRBV7-8 and TRBJ2-1, with 11 positions matching TRBD2. CDR1 SGHVS and CDR2 FQNEAQ come from the germline V gene. V lost 5 bases to trimming and J lost 8 bases; unmatched junction nucleotides: 8. CDR3 length: 15 amino acids. CDR3 sequence: CASSPTSGERDEQFF. The CDR3 nucleotides read TGTGCCAGCAGCCCGACTAGCGGGGAGAGGGATGAGCAGTTCTTC.

V and J are TRBV14 and TRBJ1-1; 7 nucleotides agree with TRBD1. Trimming cost V 3 bases and J 0 bases; bases outside gene matches: 1. The CDR3 totals 14 residues. Germline CDR1 and CDR2: SGHDN and FVKESK. CDR3 bases: TGTGCCAGCAGCCATGACAGGGTGAACACTGAAGCTTTCTTT. Translating gives CASSHDRVNTEAFF.

The sample holds one count of this clone. This sequence joins TRBV27 and TRBJ1-5; TRBD1 might be the D (6 bases). The CDR3 is 18 amino acids. Trimming shortened V by 5 bases and J by 1 base, and 21 bases separated the two germline ends. Germline V lookup: CDR1 MNHEY, CDR2 SMNVEV (reference sequence). The CDR3 spells CASSPGDTQPQSNQPQHF. CDR3 bases: TGTGCCAGCAGTCCCGGGGACACCCAGCCTCAAAGCAATCAGCCCCAGCATTTT.

This rearrangement joins TRBV2 to TRBJ2-6; D may match TRBD1 or TRBD2 (5 bases each). The CDR3 runs 17 residues. V was pared by 4 bases and J by 2 bases, with 15 bases between. Germline V lookup: CDR1 SNHLY, CDR2 FYNNEI. CDR3 nucleotide sequence: TGTGCCAGCAGTGGCGAGGGGAAATTAACTGGGGCCAACGTCCTGACTTTC. Amino acid sequence: CASSGEGKLTGANVLTF.

V and J are TRBV6-8 and TRBJ2-7; unclear D gene. CDR3 size: 15 residues. Germline V gene lookup returns CDR1 MNHGY and CDR2 SAAAGT. Trimming stripped 0 bases from V and 0 bases from J, with 9 bases between. In DNA, the CDR3 is TGTGCCAGCAGTTACTCGACGCTTCGCTCCTACGAGCAGTACTTC. Its protein product is CASSYSTLRSYEQYF.

The genes are TRBV4-1 and TRBJ2-3; maybe TRBD1 (5 bases). The CDR3 consists of 17 residues. Trimming took 1 base from V and 5 from J, leaving 19 bases between them. In germline, CDR1 is MGHRA, CDR2 YSYEKL. CDR3 region: CASSQAPTGRAVDTQYF. CDR3 DNA sequence: TGCGCCAGCAGCCAAGCGCCAACAGGAAGGGCCGTAGATACGCAGTATTTT.

The V and J genes are TRBV29-1 and TRBJ2-7, with 8 bases lining up with TRBD1. V shed 4 bases and J 2 bases; nucleotides not matched to a gene: 13. CDR3 length equals 16 residues. CDR1 and CDR2 (germline): SQVTM, ANQGSEA. This CDR3 is CSVVPGGDRPTYEQYF. As DNA, the CDR3 is TGCAGCGTTGTGCCCGGCGGGGACAGGCCAACCTACGAGCAGTACTTC.

The V and J genes are TRBV27 and TRBJ2-3; TRBD2 matches at 9 bases. CDR1 is MNHEY, CDR2 SMNVEV, per germline (reference sequence). J gave up 2 bases and V 5 bases, and 8 bases lay outside the gene matches. The CDR3 runs to 16 residues. CDR3 bases: TGTGCCAGCAGTCCCGTAGCGGGAGAACTCACAGATACGCAGTATTTT. It codes for CASSPVAGELTDTQYF.

The CDR3 bases are TGCGCCAGCAGCCAGTTAGACAGCTCCAATCAGCCCCAGCATTTT. Its translation: CASSQLDSSNQPQHF. This chain connects TRBV4-1 to TRBJ1-5; perhaps TRBD1 as D (5 bases). The ends were cut back, 3 bases at V and 3 bases at J, with 12 bases in the middle. In germline, CDR1 is MGHRA, CDR2 YSYEKL. The CDR3 loop spans 15 amino acids.

J is TRBJ2-1 and V is TRBV27; D might be TRBD1 or TRBD2, each matching 5 bases. With 5 bases removed from V and 8 bases from J, the gap between germline ends came to 19 bases. CDR3 length: 15 amino acids. CDR1 MNHEY and CDR2 SMNVEV come from the germline V gene (reference sequence). The DNA for the CDR3 is TGTGCCAGCAGTACCCCGGGGCTAGGGGTCTATGAGCAGTTCTTC. Translated, it gives CASSTPGLGVYEQFF.

The chain couples TRBV27 to TRBJ2-5; D gene unclear. Germline lookup yields CDR1 MNHEY and CDR2 SMNVEV (reference sequence). V was clipped by 0 bases and J by 1 base, with 6 bases between them. The CDR3 totals 14 residues. CDR3 in DNA: TGTGCCAGCAGTTTATCCGACGGCCAAGAGACCCAGTACTTC. Translated, it gives CASSLSDGQETQYF.

The chain couples TRBV19 to TRBJ2-2; D is possibly TRBD2 (5 bases). V was shortened by 2 bases and J by 1 base, with 8 bases between the two germline ends. From germline, CDR1 is LNHDA and CDR2 SQIVND (reference sequence). The CDR3 is 15 amino acids. The CDR3 here is CASSIWSGNTGELFF. For the CDR3, the DNA is TGTGCCAGTAGTATATGGAGCGGGAACACCGGGGAGCTGTTTTTT.

The chain links TRBV7-3 to TRBJ1-5; TRBD1 aligns across 7 bases. CDR1 and CDR2 from the germline V gene are SGHTA and FQGTGA. This CDR3 comprises 14 residues. The V gene end was trimmed by 0 bases and the J gene end by 8 bases; junction bases not matched to a gene: 4. CDR3 nucleotide sequence: TGTGCCAGCAGCTTAACAGGGGGCGCAGAGCCCCAGCATTTT. Translation gives CASSLTGGAEPQHF. Filled out from reference TRBV7-3 and TRBJ1-5, the complete variable domain reads GAGVSQTPSNKVTEKGKYVELRCDPISGHTALYWYRQSLGQGPEFLIYFQGTGAADDSGLPNDRFFAVRPEGSVSTLKIQRTERGDSAVYLCASSLTGGAEPQHFGDGTRLSIL.

The chain is built from TRBV9 and TRBJ2-1, with D maybe TRBD2 (5 bases). The CDR3 is 14 residues long. CDR1 is SGDLS and CDR2 is YYNGEE in the germline V gene. Trimming took off 4 bases at V and 7 bases at J, with 15 bases between the two ends. For the CDR3, the DNA is TGTGCCAGCAGCCCCCTAACCTCGGGGAATGAGCAGTTCTTC. It yields the protein CASSPLTSGNEQFF. The full variable domain, rest sourced from reference TRBV9 and TRBJ2-1, is DSGVTQTPKHLITATGQRVTLRCSPRSGDLSVYWYQQSLDQGLQFLIQYYNGEERAKGNILERFSAQQFPDLHSELNLSSLELGDSALYFCASSPLTSGNEQFFGPGTRLTVL.

This rearrangement joins TRBV5-1 to TRBJ2-3, with TRBD2 as a possible D gene (5 bases). Trimming stripped 6 bases from V and 3 bases from J, with 14 bases between. Germline loops: CDR1 SGHRS, CDR2 YFSETQ. The CDR3 is 14 residues long. The CDR3 spells CASKELRETDTQYF. CDR3 sequence (DNA): TGCGCCAGCAAGGAATTGAGGGAGACAGATACGCAGTATTTT.

This clone is a singleton in its sample. The chain carries TRBV4-3 and TRBJ1-1; the D is unclear. This CDR3 has 14 amino acids. Germline V gives CDR1 LGHNA, CDR2 YSLEER. V was trimmed by 5 bases and J by 0 bases, leaving 10 bases between them. The CDR3 is CASSSAGLNTEAFF. DNA of the CDR3: TGCGCCAGCAGCTCGGCCGGTTTGAACACTGAAGCTTTCTTT.

The genes are TRBV5-4 and TRBJ2-1, with D possibly matching TRBD1 (6 bases). The germline CDR1 and CDR2 sequences are SGHNT and YYREEE (reference sequence). The CDR3 consists of 14 residues. Trimming took off 2 bases at V and 4 bases at J, with 10 bases between the two ends. The DNA of the CDR3 is TGTGCCAGCAGCTTTGGGGACAAGTACAATGAGCAGTTCTTC. Protein sequence: CASSFGDKYNEQFF.

The chain is built from TRBV2 and TRBJ2-2; D is possibly TRBD2 (6 bases). CDR3 length equals 14 residues. V shed 7 bases and J shed 3 bases, with 12 bases lying between them. Germline V gene lookup returns CDR1 SNHLY and CDR2 FYNNEI. The CDR3 region has the DNA TGTGCCAGCATGGAAGCGGGCTACACCGGGGAGCTGTTTTTT. Its protein is CASMEAGYTGELFF. Looking up the rest from reference TRBV2 and TRBJ2-2 gives the full variable domain: EPEVTQTPSHQVTQMGQEVILRCVPISNHLYFYWYRQILGQKVEFLVSFYNNEISEKSEIFDDQFSVERPDGSNFTLKIRSTKLEDSAMYFCASMEAGYTGELFFGEGSRLTVL.

This clone was observed a handful of times. The J gene is TRBJ1-1, the V gene TRBV25-1, with TRBD1 as a possible D gene (6 bases). Germline V gene sequence: CDR1 MGHDK, CDR2 SYGVNS. With 4 bases removed from V and 12 bases from J, the gap between germline ends came to 15 bases. This CDR3 contains 12 residues. The CDR3 nucleotides are TGTGCCAGCAGTGCACAACAGGGATTTACTTTCTTT. Protein product: CASSAQQGFTFF.

The CDR3 here is CASSQRLLGARTDTQYF. CDR3 DNA sequence: TGTGCCAGCAGCCAACGATTACTGGGGGCTAGGACAGATACGCAGTATTTT. The V gene is TRBV4-2, the J gene TRBJ2-3; a possible D gene is TRBD1 (6 bases). Germline V gene sequence: CDR1 LGHNA, CDR2 YNFKEQ. Trimming took off 2 bases at V and 3 bases at J, with 18 bases between the two ends. CDR3 length equals 17 residues.

The chain recombines TRBV28 with TRBJ1-2; 9 nucleotides align to TRBD1. This CDR3 spans 19 amino acids. Germline V lookup: CDR1 MDHEN, CDR2 SYDVKM. The V gene end was trimmed by 2 bases and the J gene end by 4 bases; junction bases not matched to a gene: 17. The chain's CDR3 is CASSLLVAGQGPDGYGYTF. The CDR3, as DNA: TGTGCCAGCAGTTTACTAGTGGCGGGACAGGGACCTGATGGCTATGGCTACACCTTC.

The chain combines TRBV27 with TRBJ2-1, with 16 bases matching TRBD2. The CDR3 runs 17 residues. Germline V CDR1 and CDR2: MNHEY, SMNVEV (reference sequence). Trimming took 6 bases from V and 6 from J; bases not matched to a gene: 8. The CDR3 nucleotides read TGTGCCAGCAGCATCCCGGGACTAGCGGGAGGGGGCAATGAGCAGTTCTTC. Translating it yields CASSIPGLAGGGNEQFF.

Concerning this clone: Other DNA sequences in this sample translate to the same CDR3. V usage is TRBV5-6 and J usage is TRBJ2-7, with TRBD1 matching over 7 bases. This CDR3 comprises 12 residues. With 3 bases clipped from V and 4 bases from J, the junction kept 1 base outside the gene matches. CDR1 and CDR2 (germline): SGHDT, YYEEEE. In nucleotides, the CDR3 is TGTGCCAGCAGCTCACAGGGGTACGAGCAGTACTTC. This sequence encodes CASSSQGYEQYF.